The 25 T cell receptor beta chains below were found in one sample sequenced in a study of PD-1 blockade in classical Hodgkin lymphoma. Some clones are missing from TCRdb's copy, which holds only in-frame ones; the method was immunoSEQ multiplex PCR. This sample has more than 20,000 clones, with 60% to 80% found just once. Time point indicated: cycle 4 day 1 (C4D1), after more than five weeks of nivolumab. Each patient relapsed following autologous stem cell transplantation, and prior brentuximab vedotin exposure differed. The sequencing here drew on peripheral blood mononuclear cells (PBMCs), taken before the fourth cycle of nivolumab. All receptors derive from a human donor with classical Hodgkin lymphoma.

The chain has TRBV6-1 and TRBJ2-7; 7 nucleotides line up with TRBD1. CDR3 size: 13 residues. Germline assignment: CDR1 MNHNS and CDR2 SASEGT. V was clipped by 6 bases and J by 2 bases; unmatched bases: 4. The CDR3 DNA reads as TGTGCCAGCAGGACAGGGTTAACCTACGAGCAGTACTTC. As protein: CASRTGLTYEQYF.

Regarding this clone: Other DNA sequences in this specimen translate into the identical CDR3. This chain links TRBV7-9 with TRBJ2-7, with 9 bases lining up with TRBD1. The V segment lost 5 bases and the J segment 3 bases; nucleotides outside the gene matches: 8. The CDR3 has 15 residues. Germline V gives CDR1 SEHNR, CDR2 FQNEAQ (reference sequence). CDR3: CASSPRGTGFYEQYF. The CDR3, as DNA: TGTGCCAGCAGCCCCCGTGGGACAGGGTTCTACGAGCAGTACTTC.

This clone showed up just a few times. V gene TRBV30 combines with J gene TRBJ1-1; D unclear. The CDR3 runs 15 residues. Trimming pared 0 bases from V and 0 bases from J, leaving 11 bases between. Germline V gene data show CDR1 as GTSNPN and CDR2 as SVGIG (reference sequence). The CDR3 here is CAWSVAGSMNTEAFF. In nucleotides, the CDR3 is TGTGCCTGGAGTGTAGCCGGCAGCATGAACACTGAAGCTTTCTTT.

J is TRBJ2-6 and V is TRBV12-2; TRBD1, as called in the table, went unchecked against the DNA. TRBV12-2 is a pseudogene. The CDR3 loop spans 20 amino acids. The CDR3 region is CASRLAGPTVQRTGANVLTF. DNA of the CDR3: TGTGCAAGTCGCTTAGCGGGTCCGACAGTCCAAAGAACTGGGGCCAACGTCCTGACTTTC.

This chain links TRBV25-1 with TRBJ1-4; D call uncertain. This CDR3 spans 14 amino acids. Deletions cut 1 base from V and 5 bases from J, with 8 bases between. Germline loops: CDR1 MGHDK, CDR2 SYGVNS. CDR3: CASSESGRNEKLFF. CDR3 coding DNA: TGTGCCAGCAGTGAATCTGGACGGAATGAAAAACTGTTTTTT.

This clone was seen only a few times. This chain connects TRBV21-1 to TRBJ1-1; the table calls TRBD1, which could not be checked here. TRBV21-1 is listed as a pseudogene. This CDR3 spans 18 amino acids. The CDR3 nucleotides read TGTGCCAGCAGAGTTCGGGGAATGCAGGGGGCTGAGAGAACTGAAGCTTTCTTT. It translates to CASRVRGMQGAERTEAFF.

This chain uses TRBV7-2 with TRBJ1-5; TRBD1 aligns across 7 bases. Trimming removed 0 bases from V and 11 bases from J; junction bases left unmatched: 4. The germline V gene encodes CDR1 SGHTA and CDR2 FQGNSA. The CDR3 consists of 13 residues. The CDR3 is CASSLAEGASQHF. The DNA of the CDR3 is TGTGCCAGCAGCTTAGCGGAGGGGGCGTCCCAGCATTTT. Together with reference TRBV7-2 and TRBJ1-5, the CDR3 gives the full variable domain: GAGVSQSPSNKVTEKGKDVELRCDPISGHTALYWYRQSLGQGLEFLIYFQGNSAPDKSGLPSDRFSAERTGGSVSTLTIQRTQQEDSAVYLCASSLAEGASQHFGDGTRLSIL.

The V gene is TRBV10-3, the J gene TRBJ1-2, with D tentatively TRBD1 (5 bases). V was cut by 4 bases and J by 4 bases, with 10 bases left in between. Germline V gene data show CDR1 as ENHRY and CDR2 as SYGVKD. The CDR3 runs 13 residues. The CDR3 here is CAISGTTAYGYTF. For the CDR3, the DNA is TGTGCCATCAGTGGGACGACAGCCTATGGCTACACCTTC.

The chain couples TRBV9 to TRBJ1-4; 10 positions agree with TRBD1. The length of the CDR3 is 16 residues. V lost 4 bases, J lost 0 bases, and 3 bases stayed unmatched. Germline CDR1 is SGDLS and CDR2 is YYNGEE. The CDR3 DNA reads as TGTGCCAGCAGCTTCGGACAGGGGGCAACTAATGAAAAACTGTTTTTT. Residues: CASSFGQGATNEKLFF.

With respect to this clone: Different DNA sequences within this sample yield the same CDR3. V is TRBV30 and J is TRBJ1-1, with a possible D match to TRBD1 (6 bases). This CDR3 contains 13 residues. Trimming stripped 3 bases from V and 11 bases from J, with 19 bases between. The germline V gene has CDR1 GTSNPN and CDR2 SVGIG (reference sequence). CDR3 sequence: CAWSRGGRRGAFF. CDR3 DNA: TGTGCCTGGAGCCGGGGGGGGCGCCGGGGGGCTTTCTTT.

CDR3 sequence (DNA): TGCGCCAGCAGCTTTAATCAAGAGACCCAGTACTTC. Its translation: CASSFNQETQYF. The J gene is TRBJ2-5, the V gene TRBV5-1; the D is unclear. CDR1 and CDR2 from the germline V gene are SGHRS and YFSETQ. V was trimmed by 2 bases and J by 2 bases, leaving 4 bases between them. This CDR3 spans 12 amino acids.

This CDR3 is CASSPRGVNTQYF. CDR3 bases: TGTGCCAGCAGCCCTAGAGGGGTGAATACGCAGTATTTT. The rearrangement uses TRBV11-2 and TRBJ2-3; D is possibly TRBD1 or TRBD2 (5 bases each). Trimming shortened V by 5 bases and J by 7 bases, and 13 bases separated the two germline ends. This CDR3 region has 13 residues. The germline V gene has CDR1 SGHAT and CDR2 FQNNGV. The complete variable domain, with remaining parts taken from reference TRBV11-2 and TRBJ2-3, reads EAGVAQSPRYKIIEKRQSVAFWCNPISGHATLYWYQQILGQGPKLLIQFQNNGVVDDSQLPKDRFSAERLKGVDSTLKIQPAKLEDSAVYLCASSPRGVNTQYFGPGTRLTVL.

This chain uses TRBV4-3 with TRBJ1-6, with a weak D call TRBD1 (6 bases). Trimming took 5 bases from V and 7 from J, leaving 21 bases between them. The CDR3 has 17 amino acids. CDR1 is LGHNA and CDR2 is YSLEER in the germline V gene. The CDR3 DNA is TGCGCCAGCAGCTATTCACCCGCACAGGGTTCCAATTCACCCCTCCACTTT. Translation gives CASSYSPAQGSNSPLHF.

The chain uses TRBV5-3 and TRBJ1-1, with TRBD1 identical over 11 bases. TRBV5-3 is an open reading frame whose function is uncertain. Germline trimming cut 0 bases from V and 4 bases from J; bases unmatched to any gene: 11. This CDR3 has 18 amino acids. CDR3 coding DNA: TGTGCCAGAAGCTTGGCACCGGGACAGGGGGAAGGGTTCACTGAAGCTTTCTTT. Encoded protein: CARSLAPGQGEGFTEAFF.

This chain links TRBV4-1 with TRBJ1-1; 10 nucleotides match TRBD1. The CDR3 loop spans 16 amino acids. Trimming cost V 2 bases and J 1 base; bases outside gene matches: 4. CDR1 is MGHRA and CDR2 is YSYEKL in the germline V gene. The CDR3 DNA reads TGCGCCAGCAGCCAATGGGACAGGGGAACGAACACTGAAGCTTTCTTT. It codes for CASSQWDRGTNTEAFF.

The chain is built from TRBV11-2 and TRBJ1-1, with D perhaps TRBD1 (6 bases). The CDR3 runs 13 residues. The germline V gene encodes CDR1 SGHAT and CDR2 FQNNGV. V lost 7 bases, J lost 5 bases, and 14 bases lay in between. CDR3 sequence (DNA): TGTGCCAGCAAGGACAGTCTGTTGACTGAAGCTTTCTTT. The encoded protein is CASKDSLLTEAFF.

The chain is built from TRBV2 and TRBJ2-7; 14 nucleotides line up with TRBD2. CDR3 length: 16 residues. CDR1 and CDR2 from the germline V gene are SNHLY and FYNNEI. V was pared by 8 bases and J by 7 bases, with 13 bases of the junction left unmatched. CDR3 region: CASLAPGTSGSREQYF. In DNA form, the CDR3 reads TGTGCCAGCCTGGCCCCCGGGACTAGCGGGAGTCGGGAGCAGTACTTC.

The chain carries TRBV6-1 and TRBJ2-7; 12 bases map to TRBD2. Germline-derived CDR1 and CDR2 are MNHNS and SASEGT. The length of the CDR3 is 14 residues. Trimming at V came to 7 bases and at J to 2 bases, leaving 3 bases not matched to a gene. CDR3: CASKGLAGPYEQYF. CDR3 DNA: TGTGCCAGCAAGGGACTAGCGGGCCCCTACGAGCAGTACTTC.

This clone was observed a few times. V and J are TRBV2 and TRBJ1-1, with 8 bases aligning to TRBD1. J was trimmed by 4 bases and V by 7 bases; bases with no gene match: 8. In germline, CDR1 is SNHLY, CDR2 FYNNEI. The CDR3 length is 14 residues. The CDR3 region has the DNA TGTGCCAGCACTCCCCAGGGGGCATTCACTGAAGCTTTCTTT. This translates into CASTPQGAFTEAFF. The whole variable domain, remainder taken from reference TRBV2 and TRBJ1-1, is EPEVTQTPSHQVTQMGQEVILRCVPISNHLYFYWYRQILGQKVEFLVSFYNNEISEKSEIFDDQFSVERPDGSNFTLKIRSTKLEDSAMYFCASTPQGAFTEAFFGQGTRLTVV.

This chain connects TRBV2 to TRBJ2-7; 7 nucleotides match TRBD2. CDR1 SNHLY and CDR2 FYNNEI come from the germline V gene. The CDR3 covers 15 residues. J gave up 0 bases and V 7 bases, and 9 bases lay outside the gene matches. The CDR3 DNA reads as TGTGCCAGCATTTACCAGCGGGATCCCTCCTACGAGCAGTACTTC. Translation gives CASIYQRDPSYEQYF. Using reference TRBV2 and TRBJ2-7 for the parts outside the CDR3, the full variable domain is EPEVTQTPSHQVTQMGQEVILRCVPISNHLYFYWYRQILGQKVEFLVSFYNNEISEKSEIFDDQFSVERPDGSNFTLKIRSTKLEDSAMYFCASIYQRDPSYEQYFGPGTRLTVT.

The genes are TRBV11-3 and TRBJ1-2; a weak D match, TRBD1 (5 bases). Germline loops: CDR1 SGHNT, CDR2 YENEEA. The V end was cut by 1 base, the J end by 2 bases, with 8 bases between. The CDR3 totals 14 residues. In DNA, the CDR3 is TGTGCCAGCAGCTTAGTACGGGGCAACTATGGCTACACCTTC. This gives the protein CASSLVRGNYGYTF. Combining the CDR3 with reference TRBV11-3 and TRBJ1-2 gives the whole variable domain EAGVVQSPRYKIIEKKQPVAFWCNPISGHNTLYWYLQNLGQGPELLIRYENEEAVDDSQLPKDRFSAERLKGVDSTLKIQPAELGDSAVYLCASSLVRGNYGYTFGSGTRLTVV.

A remark on this clone: One base away lies a much larger clone, so this may be a sequencing read error. The chain links TRBV5-5 to TRBJ1-5; TRBD1 is a possible D gene (5 bases). The length of the CDR3 is 16 residues. The ends were cut back, 0 bases at V and 2 bases at J, with 12 bases in the middle. The V gene's germline CDR1 is SGHKS and CDR2 YYEKEE (reference sequence). The CDR3 loop reads CASSLGGWAGNQPQHF. The CDR3, as DNA: TGTGCCAGCAGCTTGGGGGGCTGGGCGGGCAATCAGCCCCAGCATTTT.

The rearrangement links TRBV7-2 to TRBJ1-2; D gene unclear. The V end lost 7 bases, the J end lost 7 bases, and 13 bases lay between the germline ends. The CDR3 spans 12 residues. Germline V gene data show CDR1 as SGHTA and CDR2 as FQGNSA. CDR3 coding DNA: TGTGCCAGCATCCAACGGGGTGGTGGCTACACCTTC. Protein: CASIQRGGGYTF.

This clone was counted a few times. This chain uses TRBV10-3 with TRBJ2-7; D remains unclear. V was shortened by 2 bases and J by 6 bases, with 14 bases between the two germline ends. There are 14 residues in the CDR3. Per the germline V gene, CDR1 is ENHRY and CDR2 is SYGVKD. CDR3 nucleotide sequence: TGTGCCATCAGTGAGGTGACTTCTACTATCGAGCAGTACTTC. Residues: CAISEVTSTIEQYF.

The CDR3 is CASSRGPSGGNGYEQYF. The CDR3 nucleotides are TGCGCCAGCAGCCGCGGGCCCAGCGGGGGGAATGGATACGAGCAGTACTTC. The rearrangement uses TRBV5-1 and TRBJ2-7; 9 bases are shared with TRBD2. The V gene end was trimmed by 4 bases and the J gene end by 4 bases; junction bases not matched to a gene: 15. The CDR3 is 17 amino acids. CDR1 SGHRS and CDR2 YFSETQ come from the germline V gene.